Below, one T cell receptor (beta chain) is given with its context. This specimen belongs to a study of graft-versus-host responses after intestinal transplantation. Across the study: Each patient got anti-thymocyte globulin induction, then tacrolimus and steroids for about 3 years.

Plates contained around 200,000 CFSE-labeled responder cells and around 200,000 irradiated, violet-dye-labeled stimulator cells. The study's findings and limits: Some GvH clones appeared in ileal mucosa or blood before recipient bone marrow.

The table came from immunoSEQ multiplex PCR; TCRdb's copy has only in-frame clones and leaves some out. This table holds approximately 9,900 clones, 30% to 35% found once. Trimming cost V 5 bases and J 7 bases; bases outside gene matches: 4. Germline CDR1 SGHTA, CDR2 FQGTGA. There are 13 residues in the CDR3. This receptor was taken from a human patient who was an organ donor for intestinal transplantation. Sequences were derived from alloreactive CD8+ T cells from a mixed lymphocyte reaction culture, sampled before transplantation. Subset: CFSE-low proliferating T cells sorted from roughly six-day pre-transplant mixed lymphocyte reaction (GvH or HvG direction). The J gene is TRBJ2-2, the V gene TRBV7-3, with TRBD2 matching over 7 bases. Here the CDR3 DNA reads TGTGCCAGCAGCGAACCTAGCGGCGGGGAGCTGTTTTTT. Residues: CASSEPSGGELFF.